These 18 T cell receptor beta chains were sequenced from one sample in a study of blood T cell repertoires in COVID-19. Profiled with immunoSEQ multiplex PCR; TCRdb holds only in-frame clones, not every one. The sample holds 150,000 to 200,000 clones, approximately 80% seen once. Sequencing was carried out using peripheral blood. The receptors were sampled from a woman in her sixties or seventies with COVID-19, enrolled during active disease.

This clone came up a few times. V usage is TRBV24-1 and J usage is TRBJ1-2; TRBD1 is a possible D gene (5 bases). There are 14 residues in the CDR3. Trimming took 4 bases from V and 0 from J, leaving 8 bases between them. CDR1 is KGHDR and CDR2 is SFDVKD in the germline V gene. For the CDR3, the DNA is TGTGCCACCAGTGACCGACAGACTAACTATGGCTACACCTTC. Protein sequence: CATSDRQTNYGYTF.

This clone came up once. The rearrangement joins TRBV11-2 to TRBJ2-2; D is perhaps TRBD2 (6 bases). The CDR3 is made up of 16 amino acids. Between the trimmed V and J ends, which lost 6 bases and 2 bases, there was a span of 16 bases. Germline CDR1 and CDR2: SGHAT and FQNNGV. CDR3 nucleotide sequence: TGTGCCAGCAGGTCCCATGAGGAGGGCAACACCGGGGAGCTGTTTTTT. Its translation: CASRSHEEGNTGELFF.

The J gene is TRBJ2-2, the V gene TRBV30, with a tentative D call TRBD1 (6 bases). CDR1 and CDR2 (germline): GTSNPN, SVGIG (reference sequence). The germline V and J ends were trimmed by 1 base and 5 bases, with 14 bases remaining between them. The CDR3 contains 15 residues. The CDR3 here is CAWSAHTGLTGELFF. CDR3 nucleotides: TGTGCCTGGAGTGCTCATACAGGGTTAACCGGGGAGCTGTTTTTT.

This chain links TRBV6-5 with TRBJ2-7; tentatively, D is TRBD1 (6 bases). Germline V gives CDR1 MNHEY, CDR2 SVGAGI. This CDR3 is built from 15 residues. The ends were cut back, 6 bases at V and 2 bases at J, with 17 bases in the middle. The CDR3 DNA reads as TGTGCCAGCAGCCGCGGACAGCTCCCTACCTACGAGCAGTACGTC. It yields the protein CASSRGQLPTYEQYV.

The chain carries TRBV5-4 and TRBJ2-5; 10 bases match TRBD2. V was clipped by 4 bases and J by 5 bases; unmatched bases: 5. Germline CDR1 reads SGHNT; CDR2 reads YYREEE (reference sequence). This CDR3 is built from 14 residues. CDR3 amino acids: CASSLAGASETQYF. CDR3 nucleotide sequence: TGTGCCAGCAGCCTAGCGGGAGCGAGCGAGACCCAGTACTTC.

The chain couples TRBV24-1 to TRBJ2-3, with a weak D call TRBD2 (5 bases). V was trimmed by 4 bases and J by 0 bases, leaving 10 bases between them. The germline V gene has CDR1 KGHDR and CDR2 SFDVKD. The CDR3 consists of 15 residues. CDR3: CATSDPAGSTDTQYF. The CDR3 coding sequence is TGTGCCACCAGTGACCCGGCGGGCAGCACAGATACGCAGTATTTT.

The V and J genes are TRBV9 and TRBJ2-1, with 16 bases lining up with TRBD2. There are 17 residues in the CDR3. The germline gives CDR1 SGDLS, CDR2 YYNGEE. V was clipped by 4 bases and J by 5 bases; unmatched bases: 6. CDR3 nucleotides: TGTGCCAGCAGCCCCCGGGGACTAGCGGGGGGGAACAATGAGCAGTTCTTC. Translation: CASSPRGLAGGNNEQFF.

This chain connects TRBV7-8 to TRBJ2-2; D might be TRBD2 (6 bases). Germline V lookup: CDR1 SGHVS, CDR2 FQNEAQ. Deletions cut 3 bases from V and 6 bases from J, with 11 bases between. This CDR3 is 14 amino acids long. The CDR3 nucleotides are TGTGCCAGCAGCTTCCGGAGGGTGGCCGGGGAGCTGTTTTTT. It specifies CASSFRRVAGELFF.

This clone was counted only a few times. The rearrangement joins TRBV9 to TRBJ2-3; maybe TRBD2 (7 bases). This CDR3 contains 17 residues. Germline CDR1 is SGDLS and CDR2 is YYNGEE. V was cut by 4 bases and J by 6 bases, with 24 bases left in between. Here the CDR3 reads CASSRRGGTLTRDTQYF. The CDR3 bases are TGTGCCAGCAGCCGAAGGGGGGGTACACTTACCAGGGATACGCAGTATTTT.

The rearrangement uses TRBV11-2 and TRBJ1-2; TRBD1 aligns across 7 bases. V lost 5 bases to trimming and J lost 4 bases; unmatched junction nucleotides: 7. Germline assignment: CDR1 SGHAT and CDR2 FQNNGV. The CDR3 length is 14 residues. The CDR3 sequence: CASSPSGQSYGYTF. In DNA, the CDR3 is TGTGCCAGCAGCCCCTCGGGACAGAGCTATGGCTACACCTTC.

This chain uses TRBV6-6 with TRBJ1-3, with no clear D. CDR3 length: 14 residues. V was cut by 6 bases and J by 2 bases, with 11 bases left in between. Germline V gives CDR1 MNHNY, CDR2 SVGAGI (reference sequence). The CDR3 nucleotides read TGTGCCAGCAGCTACAGCGATCCTGGAAACACCATATATTTT. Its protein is CASSYSDPGNTIYF.

The CDR3 region has the DNA TGTGCCAGCAGTAGCGAGCAGAATAGCAATCAGCCCCAGCATTTT. Its translation: CASSSEQNSNQPQHF. The chain joins TRBV2 to TRBJ1-5; D remains unclear. Per the germline V gene, CDR1 is SNHLY and CDR2 is FYNNEI. Trimming took off 5 bases at V and 0 bases at J, with 11 bases between the two ends. The CDR3 extends over 15 amino acids.

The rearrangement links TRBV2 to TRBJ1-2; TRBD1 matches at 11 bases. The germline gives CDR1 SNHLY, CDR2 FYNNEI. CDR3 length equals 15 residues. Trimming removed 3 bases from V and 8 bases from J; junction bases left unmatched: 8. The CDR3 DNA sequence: TGTGCCAGCAGTGAGGGGGACAGGGGGACTAGAGGCTACACCTTC. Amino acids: CASSEGDRGTRGYTF.

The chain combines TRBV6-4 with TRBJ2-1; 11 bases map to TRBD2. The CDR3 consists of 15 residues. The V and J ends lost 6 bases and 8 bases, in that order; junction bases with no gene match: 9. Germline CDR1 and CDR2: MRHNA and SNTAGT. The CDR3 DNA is TGTGCCAGCAGCGCCGGGACTAGCGGAAGGGATGAGCAGTTCTTC. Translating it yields CASSAGTSGRDEQFF.

The CDR3 sequence: CSVERSNYGYTF. The CDR3 nucleotides are TGCAGCGTTGAACGGAGTAACTATGGCTACACCTTC. V gene TRBV29-1 combines with J gene TRBJ1-2; the D is unclear. The CDR3 totals 12 residues. CDR1 is SQVTM, CDR2 ANQGSEA, per germline. V was clipped by 2 bases and J by 1 base, with 5 bases between them.

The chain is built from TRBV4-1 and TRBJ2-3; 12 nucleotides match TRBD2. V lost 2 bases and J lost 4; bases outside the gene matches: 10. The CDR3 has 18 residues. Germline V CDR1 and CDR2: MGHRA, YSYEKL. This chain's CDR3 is CASSQRASGRARADTQYF. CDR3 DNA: TGCGCCAGCAGCCAACGGGCTAGCGGGAGGGCCCGGGCAGATACGCAGTATTTT.

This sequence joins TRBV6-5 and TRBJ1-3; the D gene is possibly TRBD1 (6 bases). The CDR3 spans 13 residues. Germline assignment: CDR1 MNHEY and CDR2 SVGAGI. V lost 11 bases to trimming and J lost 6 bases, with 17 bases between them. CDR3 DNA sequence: TGTGCCGCGGTCAAACAGGGTGTAAACACCATATATTTT. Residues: CAAVKQGVNTIYF.

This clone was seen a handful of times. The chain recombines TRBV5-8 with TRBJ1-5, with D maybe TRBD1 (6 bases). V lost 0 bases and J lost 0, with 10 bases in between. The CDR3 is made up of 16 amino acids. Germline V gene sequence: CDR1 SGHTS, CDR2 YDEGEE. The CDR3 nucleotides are TGTGCCAGCAGCTTGGGACAGGCTTATAGCAATCAGCCCCAGCATTTT. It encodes CASSLGQAYSNQPQHF.